This is a list of T cell receptor beta chains from one sample in a study of early T cells in non-severe SARS-CoV-2 infection. TCRdb called the 5' RACE reads again in MiXCR, with one record for every CDR3 protein. Of tens of thousands of distinct CDR3 sequences listed, around 4.6% are singletons. Sequencing input: whole blood. These receptors were taken from an adult who was a healthcare worker with PCR-confirmed SARS-CoV-2 infection or an uninfected control (not recorded which). The CDR3 runs from the conserved cysteine through the conserved F or W. The D gene is left open where the match is weak. Rows may omit the clone size; those that give it use once, few, many or a size class.

TRBJ2-2 | . | many | TRBV29-1 | CSVGPPGPGELFF | TGCAGCGTCGGCCCTCCGGGACCCGGGGAGCTGTTTTTT
TRBJ2-1 | . | . | TRBV29-1 | CSEDQGLSNEQFF | TGCAGCGAGGATCAGGGGTTATCAAATGAGCAGTTCTTC
TRBJ2-7 | . | many | TRBV10-2 | CASSDLGGEQYF | TGCGCCAGCAGTGACTTGGGCGGAGAGCAGTACTTC
TRBJ2-1 | . | . | TRBV6-5 | CASSSRDGSSYNEQFF | TGTGCCAGCAGTTCCCGGGACGGGAGCTCCTACAATGAGCAGTTCTTC
TRBJ1-4 | . | many | TRBV25-1 | CASLDATNEKLFF | TGTGCCAGCCTCGACGCAACTAATGAAAAACTGTTTTTT
TRBJ2-7 | TRBD2 | few | TRBV7-2 | CANRSGLAASEQYF | TGTGCCAACCGCTCGGGACTAGCGGCTTCGGAGCAGTACTTC
TRBJ2-5 | . | . | TRBV14 | CASSQGTTQETQYF | TGTGCCAGCAGCCAAGGAACAACACAAGAGACCCAGTACTTC
TRBJ1-1 | . | . | TRBV5-1 | CASRLQGYTEAFF | TGCGCCAGCCGGTTACAGGGATACACTGAAGCTTTCTTT
TRBJ2-7 | TRBD1 | many | TRBV12-3/TRBV12-4 | CASSSWAGGSYEQYF | TGTGCCAGCAGTTCCTGGGCAGGGGGTAGTTACGAGCAGTACTTC
TRBJ2-6 | . | few | TRBV12-3/TRBV12-4 | CASSYPAPGANVLTF | TGTGCCAGCAGTTACCCAGCCCCCGGGGCCAACGTCCTGACTTTC
TRBJ1-2 | TRBD1 | many | TRBV6-5 | CASRIYSQGVVNHGYTF | TGTGCCAGCAGAATTTATTCACAGGGGGTCGTAAACCATGGCTACACCTTC
TRBJ2-2 | TRBD2 | . | TRBV6-4 | CASRLAGFDGELFF | TGTGCCAGCCGACTAGCGGGATTTGACGGGGAGCTGTTTTTT
TRBJ2-3 | TRBD2 | many | TRBV7-9 | CASRILAGGPGTQYF | TGTGCCAGCCGCATACTAGCGGGAGGACCCGGGACGCAGTATTTT
TRBJ2-3 | . | few | TRBV7-9 | CASSLKADTQYF | TGTGCCAGCAGCTTGAAAGCAGATACGCAGTATTTT
TRBJ1-1 | TRBD1 | few | TRBV29-1 | CSADITGGTGEAFF | TGCAGCGCGGATATAACAGGGGGCACAGGTGAAGCTTTCTTT
TRBJ2-1 | . | many | TRBV20-1 | CSARESWRDNEQFF | TGCAGTGCTAGAGAGAGTTGGCGCGACAATGAGCAGTTCTTC
TRBJ2-1 | . | few | TRBV4-2 | CASSQIASKAKVF | TGTGCCAGCAGCCAAATTGCTTCCAAGGCTAAGGTCTTC
TRBJ2-7 | . | many | TRBV6-5 | CASSSNSYEQYF | TGTGCCAGCAGTTCAAACTCCTACGAGCAGTACTTC
TRBJ2-3 | . | many | TRBV18 | CASSQRISTDTQYF | TGTGCCAGCTCACAGCGGATAAGCACAGATACGCAGTATTTT
TRBJ2-7 | . | many | TRBV7-8 | CASSLRASGEQYF | TGTGCCAGCAGCTTACGGGCCAGCGGGGAGCAGTACTTC
TRBJ2-7 | TRBD1 | few | TRBV5-1 | CASSSGTGTDEQYF | TGCGCCAGCAGCTCCGGGACAGGGACTGACGAGCAGTACTTC
TRBJ2-7 | TRBD2 | many | TRBV5-1 | CASSLRTSDPYEQYF | TGCGCCAGCAGCCTTAGGACTAGCGATCCCTACGAGCAGTACTTC
TRBJ2-1 | . | many | TRBV7-9 | CASSRSGSYNEQFF | TGTGCCAGCAGCAGGTCGGGGTCCTACAATGAGCAGTTCTTC
TRBJ2-1 | TRBD2 | many | TRBV12-3/TRBV12-4 | CASRGLAGDYNEQFF | TGTGCCAGCCGTGGACTAGCGGGAGACTACAATGAGCAGTTCTTC
TRBJ1-5 | . | few | TRBV2 | CASSASGGNQPQHF | TGTGCCAGCAGTGCCAGCGGGGGAAATCAGCCCCAGCATTTT
TRBJ2-7 | TRBD1 | . | TRBV19 | CASSIGTGEYEQYF | TGTGCCAGTAGTATTGGGACAGGAGAATACGAGCAGTACTTC
TRBJ2-3 | . | . | TRBV25-1 | CATSPGRQVADTQYF | TGTGCCACCTCCCCGGGACGGCAGGTGGCAGATACGCAGTATTTT
TRBJ2-3 | . | few | TRBV3-2 | CASSQEARGGTDTQYF | TGTGCCAGCAGCCAAGAGGCTCGGGGGGGCACAGATACGCAGTATTTT
TRBJ1-2 | TRBD1 | . | TRBV30 | CAWSMEGAYGYTF | TGTGCCTGGAGTATGGAGGGGGCCTATGGCTACACCTTC
TRBJ2-7 | TRBD2 | few | TRBV7-2 | CASSFDPDSGRAYAYEQYF | TGTGCCAGCAGCTTCGACCCTGATAGCGGGAGGGCCTACGCCTACGAGCAGTACTTC
TRBJ1-1 | TRBD1 | many | TRBV24-1 | CATSDSGGARAEAFF | TGTGCCACCAGTGATTCAGGGGGCGCGAGAGCTGAAGCTTTCTTT
TRBJ1-1 | . | . | TRBV19 | CASSIDSLNTEAFF | TGTGCCAGTAGTATAGATAGTCTGAACACTGAAGCTTTCTTT
TRBJ2-7 | TRBD2 | many | TRBV4-3 | CASSQEVGGRVHEQYF | TGCGCCAGCAGCCAAGAAGTAGGCGGGAGAGTCCACGAGCAGTACTTC
TRBJ1-6 | TRBD1 | few | TRBV6-1 | CASKEGQYNSPLHF | TGTGCCAGCAAGGAGGGACAGTATAATTCACCCCTCCACTTT
TRBJ2-5 | . | many | TRBV5-4 | CASSLSQNQETQYF | TGTGCCAGCAGCTTGTCTCAGAACCAAGAGACCCAGTACTTC
TRBJ1-1 | . | many | TRBV10-2 | CASSSSDKMNTEAFF | .
TRBJ2-6 | . | many | TRBV18 | CASSPPRGNAGANVLTF | TGTGCCAGCTCACCGCCCCGGGGTAACGCTGGGGCCAACGTCCTGACTTTC
TRBJ1-6 | . | many | TRBV12-3/TRBV12-4 | CASSLVTAGIGSPLHF | TGTGCCAGCAGTTTAGTTACAGCAGGGATTGGTTCACCCCTCCACTTT
TRBJ2-1 | . | many | TRBV20-1 | CSARDLGYYNEQFF | TGCAGTGCTAGAGATCTGGGGTACTACAATGAGCAGTTCTTC
TRBJ2-2 | . | few | TRBV11-2 | CASSLDAPLAGELFF | TGTGCCAGCAGCTTAGATGCGCCATTAGCCGGGGAGCTGTTTTTT
TRBJ2-7 | TRBD1 | many | TRBV5-4 | CASSFLLGQQYEQYF | TGTGCCAGCAGCTTCCTTTTGGGACAGCAGTACGAGCAGTACTTC